The source of this T cell receptor beta chain is a study of cytomegalovirus exposure and HLA in healthy donors. Study-level information: Around 76% of roughly 430 genotyped donors fell in the Caucasian-associated ancestry cluster. The study, taken as a whole, reports: Later analysis associated a missense DCLRE1C variant with TCR beta V- and J-gene trimming. Because they were indistinguishable, some V segments, including TRBV6-2 and TRBV6-3, were excluded.

This PCR relied on a set of 60 Vbeta primers and 13 Jbeta primers. Sequencing was performed with immunoSEQ multiplex PCR; in TCRdb, only in-frame clones are kept and a portion is missing. This sample contains roughly 71,000 clones. J lost 7 bases, V lost 0 bases, and 7 bases had no gene match. The CDR3 spans 16 residues. The germline gives CDR1 MNHNS, CDR2 SASEGT. As regards this clone: The antigen remains undetermined.

The sequenced sample was PBMCs. The sequence derives from a woman aged 40 to 50 in good health and CMV-seropositive. This sequence joins TRBV6-1 and TRBJ2-3; TRBD2 agrees at 10 bases. The chain's CDR3 is CASSEARPSGRHTQYF. The CDR3 coding sequence is TGTGCCAGCAGTGAAGCGCGGCCTAGCGGGAGACATACGCAGTATTTT.